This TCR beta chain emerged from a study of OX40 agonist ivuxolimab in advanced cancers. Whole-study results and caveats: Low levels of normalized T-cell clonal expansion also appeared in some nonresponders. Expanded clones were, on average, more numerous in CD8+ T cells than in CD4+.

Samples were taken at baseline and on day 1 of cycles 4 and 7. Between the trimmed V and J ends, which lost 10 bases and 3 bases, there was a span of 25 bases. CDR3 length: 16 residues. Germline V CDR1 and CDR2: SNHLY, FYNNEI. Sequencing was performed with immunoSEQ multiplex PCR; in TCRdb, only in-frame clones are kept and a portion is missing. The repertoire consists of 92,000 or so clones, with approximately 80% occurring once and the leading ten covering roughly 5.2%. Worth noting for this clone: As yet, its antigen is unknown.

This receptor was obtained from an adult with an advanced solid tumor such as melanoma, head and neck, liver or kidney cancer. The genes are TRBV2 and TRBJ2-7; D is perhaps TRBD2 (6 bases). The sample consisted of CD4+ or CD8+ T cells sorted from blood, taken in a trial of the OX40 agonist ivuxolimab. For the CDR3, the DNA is TGTGCCATAATCTTAGGGTGGGCGGGGCCGGGCTACGAGCAGTACTTC. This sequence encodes CAIILGWAGPGYEQYF.